Described below is a single TCR beta chain sequence and its context. A second roughly 7 to 11 cycle PCR used barcoded and J-beta primers. TCRdb redid the calling of the 5' RACE reads with MiXCR, one entry per CDR3 protein. Here the sample spans about 830,000 distinct CDR3 sequences, around 68% being singletons. About 10 milliliters of peripheral blood were drawn from each donor into EDTA-treated tubes. The data originate from a study of blood T cells in healthy people across ages. The sequenced sample was blood. The clonotype originates from a man aged 30 to 45 in good health.

CDR3 in DNA: TGCAGCGTTGGGGCTAGCGGGACCTCAGATACGCAGTATTTT. It translates to CSVGASGTSDTQYF. V and J are TRBV29-1 and TRBJ2-3, with TRBD2 matching 9 bases. The CDR3 consists of 14 residues. V was pared by 4 bases and J by 4 bases, with 6 bases of the junction left unmatched. Germline assignment: CDR1 SQVTM and CDR2 ANQGSEA.